The 14 T cell receptor beta chains below were found in one sample sequenced in a study of shared clonotypes between healthy human individuals. Naive CD8 cells comprised CD45RO-negative, CCR7-positively selected cells, excluding terminally differentiated effector memory CD45RA+ cells. Clones were sequenced by immunoSEQ multiplex PCR, and TCRdb holds only the in-frame ones, with some missing. Of approximately 1.9 million clones in the sample, just over 90% are singletons; the top ten hold approximately 1.7%. Sequenced input: naive CD8+ T cells from PBMCs. The source is a man aged 18 to 35 in good health. Some clones in this sample may be carry-over from other donors' samples.

The chain is built from TRBV5-1 and TRBJ2-7; either TRBD1 or TRBD2 may supply D (5 bases each). Germline V gene data show CDR1 as SGHRS and CDR2 as YFSETQ. V shed 2 bases and J shed 7 bases, with 16 bases lying between them. The CDR3 is made up of 14 amino acids. The CDR3 is CASSFGPGLDEQYF. The DNA of the CDR3 is TGCGCCAGCAGCTTTGGTCCGGGGCTTGATGAGCAGTACTTC.

This chain connects TRBV7-9 to TRBJ1-1; no definite D call. The V gene lost 5 bases and the J gene lost 4 bases, with 23 bases spanning the gap. Germline CDR1 and CDR2: SEHNR and FQNEAQ (reference sequence). CDR3 length: 17 amino acids. The CDR3 nucleotides are TGTGCCAGCAGCACCCCTGGGGTGGTAGCCCAGAGCACTGAAGCTTTCTTT. This sequence encodes CASSTPGVVAQSTEAFF.

Notes on this clone: Other DNA sequences in this sample translate to the same CDR3. The chain carries TRBV15 and TRBJ2-7; D perhaps matches TRBD1 (5 bases). The CDR3 has 14 residues. Trimming stripped 0 bases from V and 4 bases from J, with 10 bases between. The V gene's germline CDR1 is LNHNV and CDR2 YYDKDF (reference sequence). CDR3 nucleotides: TGTGCCACCAGCAGAGACAGGGCTCTGTACGAGCAGTACTTC. Protein product: CATSRDRALYEQYF.

The rearrangement joins TRBV7-2 to TRBJ2-2, with D possibly being TRBD2 (5 bases). Trimming stripped 4 bases from V and 3 bases from J, with 18 bases between. The CDR3 is 17 amino acids. Germline V CDR1 and CDR2: SGHTA, FQGNSA. The CDR3 is CASSSPTSTGYTGELFF. The CDR3, as DNA: TGTGCCAGCAGCTCCCCCACGAGCACGGGGTACACCGGGGAGCTGTTTTTT. The full variable domain, completed using reference TRBV7-2 and TRBJ2-2, is GAGVSQSPSNKVTEKGKDVELRCDPISGHTALYWYRQSLGQGLEFLIYFQGNSAPDKSGLPSDRFSAERTGGSVSTLTIQRTQQEDSAVYLCASSSPTSTGYTGELFFGEGSRLTVL.

The chain carries TRBV10-2 and TRBJ1-5; 7 bases fit TRBD1. Germline V lookup: CDR1 WSHSY, CDR2 SAAADI. The CDR3 runs 15 residues. The V and J ends lost 4 bases and 3 bases, in that order; junction bases with no gene match: 6. For the CDR3, the DNA is TGCGCCAGCAGTGTGGACAGGACACCCAATCAGCCCCAGCATTTT. It translates to CASSVDRTPNQPQHF.

This chain uses TRBV11-2 with TRBJ1-5, with D possibly being TRBD1 (5 bases). CDR3 length: 15 residues. CDR1 SGHAT and CDR2 FQNNGV come from the germline V gene. The V end lost 5 bases, the J end lost 3 bases, and 14 bases lay between the germline ends. CDR3 residues: CASSQTGTPNQPQHF. CDR3 nucleotides: TGTGCCAGCAGCCAGACGGGGACCCCCAATCAGCCCCAGCATTTT.

The gene calls are TRBV5-1 and TRBJ2-3, with 12 bases fitting TRBD1. With V trimmed by 0 bases and J by 6 bases, 5 bases remained unmatched. CDR1 SGHRS and CDR2 YFSETQ come from the germline V gene. The CDR3 runs to 16 residues. CDR3 sequence (DNA): TGCGCCAGCAGCTTGGGGGACAGGGGGCGCGAGGATACGCAGTATTTT. This encodes CASSLGDRGREDTQYF.

This chain connects TRBV5-4 to TRBJ2-5; TRBD2 matches at 13 bases. The CDR3 runs 17 residues. Germline-derived CDR1 and CDR2 are SGHNT and YYREEE (reference sequence). Trimming cost V 3 bases and J 0 bases; bases outside gene matches: 5. The CDR3 sequence: CASSSPGLAGYQETQYF. Here the CDR3 DNA reads TGTGCCAGCAGCTCACCGGGACTAGCGGGATACCAAGAGACCCAGTACTTC.

This clone was counted once. The rearrangement links TRBV27 to TRBJ1-1; D possibly corresponds to TRBD1 (5 bases). Germline values: CDR1 MNHEY, CDR2 SMNVEV (reference sequence). The CDR3 runs to 15 residues. V lost 5 bases and J 4 bases, leaving 17 bases between the germline ends. For the CDR3, the DNA is TGTGCCAGCAGTAAGGGCCCGGCAGGGATCACTGAAGCTTTCTTT. Translation: CASSKGPAGITEAFF.

The CDR3 spells CASSLVAGGHGELFF. CDR3 nucleotides: TGTGCCAGCAGCTTAGTTGCGGGAGGCCACGGGGAGCTGTTTTTT. This rearrangement joins TRBV13 to TRBJ2-2; 8 nucleotides agree with TRBD2. The CDR3 loop spans 15 amino acids. The V gene end was trimmed by 1 base and the J gene end by 7 bases; junction bases not matched to a gene: 5. CDR1 is PRHDT, CDR2 FYEKMQ, per germline (reference sequence).

This clone showed up just once. This chain connects TRBV19 to TRBJ1-5; possible D gene TRBD1, 5 bases. In germline, CDR1 is LNHDA, CDR2 SQIVND (reference sequence). Trimming removed 3 bases at V and 5 bases at J, with 8 bases between. The length of the CDR3 is 13 residues. The CDR3 region has the DNA TGTGCCAGTAGTATGGGGGGATATCAGCCCCAGCATTTT. Translated, it gives CASSMGGYQPQHF.

The rearrangement links TRBV5-1 to TRBJ1-5, with D maybe TRBD1 (5 bases). Between the trimmed V and J ends, which lost 0 bases and 5 bases, there was a span of 18 bases. CDR3 size: 17 residues. Germline V gene sequence: CDR1 SGHRS, CDR2 YFSETQ. The CDR3 DNA reads as TGCGCCAGCAGCTTGGCCGTTTGGGGCGAATTTTATCAGCCCCAGCATTTT. Protein product: CASSLAVWGEFYQPQHF.

The rearrangement uses TRBV11-2 and TRBJ2-3, with TRBD2 matching 11 bases. Germline trimming cut 1 base from V and 5 bases from J; bases unmatched to any gene: 14. Germline values: CDR1 SGHAT, CDR2 FQNNGV. CDR3 length: 19 amino acids. The CDR3 protein is CASSLGRLAGGMDKDTQYF. The CDR3 DNA sequence: TGTGCCAGCAGCTTAGGGCGGCTAGCGGGAGGAATGGATAAAGATACGCAGTATTTT.

The V call is TRBV19, the J call TRBJ2-5; D call uncertain. Looked up from germline, CDR1 is LNHDA and CDR2 is SQIVND (reference sequence). Trimming took 0 bases from V and 0 from J, leaving 11 bases between them. This CDR3 is built from 16 residues. CDR3 protein: CASSIDRRPNQETQYF. The CDR3 DNA sequence: TGTGCCAGTAGTATAGATCGTAGGCCCAACCAAGAGACCCAGTACTTC.